These T cell receptor beta chains were read from a single sample in a study of blood T cell repertoires in COVID-19. The protocol was immunoSEQ multiplex PCR, while the TCRdb copy is restricted to in-frame clones and leaves out a portion. Of under 350,000 clones detected, 80% to 90% appear once; the ten largest clones hold approximately 4.3%. The sequenced sample consisted of peripheral blood. The receptors derive from a man aged 40-50 years with acute or convalescent COVID-19. Both conserved end residues are trimmed from each CDR3.

v_call cdr3_length cdr3_aa
TRBV15 10 ATSPGQFEQY
TRBV19 11 ASSSLTGDTQY
TRBV7-9 11 ASSPTGGNTIY
TRBV2 13 ASRETGQGSYGYT
TRBV12-3/TRBV12-4 10 ASSWGSRKAF
TRBV5-1 11 ASSLGQDQPQH
TRBV5-4 15 ASSWGTSGLSYNEQF
TRBV2 13 ASSVGRGSGNTIY
TRBV12-3/TRBV12-4 11 ASSFRGEETQY
TRBV7-2 12 ASSLGGLQETQY
TRBV29-1 11 SVRRDRDTEAF
TRBV2 13 ASLKPDTPVDEQY
TRBV7-3 14 ASSPSGTPYTDTQY
TRBV29-1 11 SASGAITGELF
TRBV24-1 12 ATSDRGQGNEQF
TRBV12-5 13 ASGSDSSNTGELF
TRBV7-8 14 ASRSLGSGGVYEQY
TRBV7-6 13 ASSRRQGISNEQF
TRBV30 12 AWTGRRRDTEAF
TRBV6-5 10 ASSFRGTEAF
TRBV15 15 ATSSTKGDRENSPLH
TRBV10-3 13 AISERAGAVGPQH
TRBV18 12 ASSPISGASEQF
TRBV2 13 ASSLNRGHYNEQF
TRBV28 12 ASTSGGTGNEQF
TRBV4-1 13 ASSPGQQPGNTIY
TRBV6-1 12 ASSERGTDYEQY
TRBV5-4 14 ASSLSPGGDGNIQY
TRBV5-1 13 ASSTQGVANEKLF
TRBV2 11 ANKGDSNEKLF
TRBV14 10 ASSQRPDKQF
TRBV5-1 13 ASSLVTSSYNEQF
TRBV15 13 ATSRDQGASYGYT
TRBV5-5 10 ASSLTENEQF
TRBV3-1/TRBV3-2 14 ASSQSGLGRPYEQY
TRBV30 8 AWSVVEAF
TRBV3-1/TRBV3-2 12 ASSQETSADTQY
TRBV10-3 12 AISQGQGYSPLH
TRBV9 14 ASSPGLAGYYNEQF
TRBV7-8 14 ASSPEPTAVNTEAF
TRBV19 13 ASRYKRQVGTEAF